This TCR beta chain was captured by sequencing in a study of blood T cells in healthy people across ages. On the study more broadly: The template switching approach captured approximately one barcoded beta molecule for every two T cells.

Then a second PCR, running about 7 to 11 cycles, was carried out with a sample-barcoded 5' primer and a J-beta primer mix. Each CDR3 protein gets one entry after TCRdb re-called the 5' RACE reads with MiXCR. The data hold hundreds of thousands of distinct CDR3 sequences, with about a fifth observed a single time. Findings and limits, study-wide: A roughly linear fall in TCR beta diversity per million T cells was seen with increasing age. Strong correlation was found linking TCR beta diversity to naive T cell percentage. Naive CD4+ cell counts and diversity both ran higher in long-lived than in aged donors.

The table lists this clonotype with a few counts. The antigen is undetermined. The germline CDR1 and CDR2 sequences are LGHNA and YSLEER. Between the trimmed V and J ends, which lost 0 bases and 7 bases, there was a span of 13 bases. CDR3 length: 15 residues. The sample taken for sequencing was blood. This receptor was taken from a man aged 65 to 79 in good health. The chain uses TRBV4-3 and TRBJ2-1; D gene ambiguous. The CDR3, as DNA: TGCGCCAGCAGCCAAGATCTAGGTTCTGGGAATGAGCAGTTCTTC. Its protein is CASSQDLGSGNEQFF.